This entry describes one TCR beta chain. In the authors' methods: Amplifying reference gene primers gave estimates of nucleated cell counts. Some clones are missing from TCRdb's copy, which holds only in-frame ones; the method was immunoSEQ multiplex PCR. That table gives V, J and clone size, and the DNA gave D and trimming. The sample has 250,000 or so clones, approximately 84% seen once. The sample is drawn from a study of blood T cell repertoires in COVID-19. On the study more broadly: Sources were T cells, B-cell-depleted T cells, or PBMCs; the material itself was cDNA or gDNA.

Trimming cost V 0 bases and J 5 bases; bases outside gene matches: 8. The CDR3 loop spans 17 amino acids. The age range of participants was about 18 to 90 years, with residence in around 22 US areas. Cohorts were assigned according to the clinical history that participants reported. The V and J genes are TRBV5-3 and TRBJ2-1; 10 nucleotides match TRBD2. TRBV5-3 qualifies as an ORF whose function is uncertain. Material for sequencing was PBMCs or T cells enriched from blood (not recorded which). The sequence came from a man aged 35-49 years who had recovered from COVID-19. In DNA form, the CDR3 reads TGTGCCAGAAGCTTGGCCCAGGCTAGCGGGAGACACAATGAGCAGTTCTTC. As protein: CARSLAQASGRHNEQFF.